Listed below are T cell receptor beta chains from one sample, sequenced in a study of PD-L1 blockade in urothelial cancer. Produced via immunoSEQ multiplex PCR; TCRdb's table is partial and in-frame only. The data show roughly 50,000 clones, with around 77% seen just once and approximately 3.6% held by the top ten. The material sequenced was PBMCs, taken around atezolizumab (anti-PD-L1) treatment. Every receptor here comes from a man aged 70-80 years with urothelial cancer. The CDR3 runs from the conserved cysteine through the conserved F or W. D genes are given only for firm matches. A clone size is listed for some rows: how often the clone was seen (once, few, many), or a class if it is expanded.

v_gene	j_gene	d_gene	abundance	len	CDR3aa	CDR3nt
TRBV6-5	TRBJ1-5	NA	NA	14	CASSYGQKYQPQHF	TGTGCCAGCAGTTATGGACAGAAGTATCAGCCCCAGCATTTT
TRBV7-2	TRBJ1-1	NA	few	13	CASSYQGNTEAFF	TGTGCCAGCAGCTACCAGGGGAACACTGAAGCTTTCTTT
TRBV11-2	TRBJ2-5	TRBD1	NA	15	CASSTGGLGQETQYF	TGTGCCAGCAGTACAGGGGGGTTGGGGCAAGAGACCCAGTACTTC
TRBV7-9	TRBJ1-3	NA	NA	15	CASSLARFSGNTIYF	TGTGCCAGCAGCTTAGCTCGGTTCTCTGGAAACACCATATATTTT
TRBV30	TRBJ2-2	NA	few	13	CAWVAVYTGELFF	TGTGCCTGGGTGGCGGTGTACACCGGGGAGCTGTTTTTT
TRBV11-2	TRBJ2-7	TRBD2	NA	15	CASSSGLAGSYEQYF	TGTGCCAGCAGCTCGGGACTAGCGGGTTCCTACGAGCAGTACTTC
TRBV7-2	TRBJ1-2	NA	NA	16	CASSQGRAGRNYGYTF	TGTGCCAGCAGCCAGGGTCGGGCGGGGAGGAACTATGGCTACACCTTC
TRBV6-1	TRBJ1-5	NA	NA	12	CASRQGYQPQHF	TGTGCCAGCAGGCAGGGTTATCAGCCCCAGCATTTT
TRBV2	TRBJ2-3	TRBD2	few	19	CASRGRPPGLAGVRDTQYF	TGTGCCAGCAGAGGGCGACCCCCGGGACTAGCGGGAGTGCGAGATACGCAGTATTTT
TRBV28	TRBJ2-5	TRBD1	NA	15	CASSSSGTGQETQYF	TGTGCCAGCAGTTCCTCCGGGACAGGGCAAGAGACCCAGTACTTC
TRBV6-5	TRBJ1-2	TRBD1	NA	16	CASSYRSTGGGGGYTF	TGTGCCAGCAGTTACCGCTCGACAGGGGGCGGGGGCGGCTACACCTTC
TRBV7-8	TRBJ2-7	NA	once	15	CASSLVGTGTYEQYF	TGTGCCAGCAGCTTAGTGGGGACTGGGACCTACGAGCAGTACTTC
TRBV7-9	TRBJ2-2	TRBD2	NA	17	CASSPLPGLQNTGELFF	TGTGCCAGCAGCCCACTTCCGGGACTACAGAACACCGGGGAGCTGTTTTTT
TRBV18	TRBJ2-5	TRBD1	NA	15	CASSPDRAVQETQYF	TGTGCCAGCTCACCAGACAGGGCAGTCCAAGAGACCCAGTACTTC
TRBV7-9	TRBJ1-1	NA	NA	15	CASSVTGFGDTEAFF	TGTGCCAGCAGCGTCACAGGGTTTGGCGACACTGAAGCTTTCTTT
TRBV6-5	TRBJ1-1	NA	NA	13	CASTTNRVGEAFF	TGTGCCAGCACTACTAACAGGGTGGGTGAAGCTTTCTTT
TRBV28	TRBJ2-7	NA	NA	20	CASSLPRTRGTGLHSYEQYF	TGTGCCAGCAGTTTACCCAGAACCCGAGGCACAGGTCTACACTCCTACGAGCAGTACTTC
TRBV4-3	TRBJ2-3	TRBD2	once	20	CASSPKVRGGGHSSTDTQYF	TGCGCCAGCAGCCCCAAAGTCCGGGGGGGCGGTCACTCTAGCACAGATACGCAGTATTTT
TRBV6-5	TRBJ1-5	NA	NA	13	CASSLDSNQPQHF	TGTGCCAGCAGTTTAGATAGCAATCAGCCCCAGCATTTT
TRBV2	TRBJ1-2	NA	NA	12	CASSRRGLGYTF	TGTGCCAGCAGCAGGAGGGGCTTAGGCTACACCTTC
TRBV6-1	TRBJ2-7	NA	few	13	CASGKGTSYEQYF	TGTGCCAGCGGGAAGGGGACTTCCTACGAGCAGTACTTC
TRBV7-2	TRBJ1-3	TRBD1	NA	16	CASSQTPGGTGNTIYF	TGTGCCAGCAGCCAAACTCCAGGGGGCACTGGAAACACCATATATTTT
TRBV7-9	TRBJ2-2	NA	NA	13	CASRSFNTGELFF	TGTGCCAGCAGGTCCTTTAACACCGGGGAGCTGTTTTTT
TRBV7-9	TRBJ1-3	TRBD1	once	15	CASSLRQGQGNTIYF	TGTGCCAGCAGCTTAAGACAGGGTCAAGGAAACACCATATATTTT
TRBV28	TRBJ1-2	NA	once	15	CASSYPTGLGYGYTF	TGTGCCAGCAGCTACCCGACAGGACTTGGCTATGGCTACACCTTC
TRBV4-3	TRBJ1-4	TRBD1	NA	18	CASSQDIDRGDLREKLFF	TGCGCCAGCAGCCAAGATATCGACAGGGGGGACCTCCGTGAAAAACTGTTTTTT
TRBV4-2	TRBJ2-1	NA	NA	14	CASSQGLDNNEQFF	TGTGCCAGCAGCCAGGGACTCGACAACAATGAGCAGTTCTTC
TRBV6-6	TRBJ1-2	TRBD1	NA	13	CASSDRGRWGYTF	TGTGCCAGCAGTGATAGGGGGCGGTGGGGCTACACCTTC
TRBV11-3	TRBJ2-1	TRBD2	NA	15	CASSSASGPSNEQFF	TGTGCCAGCAGCTCCGCTAGCGGCCCCTCCAATGAGCAGTTCTTC
TRBV4-3	TRBJ1-2	NA	once	14	CASSPMRTNYGYTF	TGCGCCAGCAGCCCTATGCGTACTAACTATGGCTACACCTTC
TRBV5-4	TRBJ2-5	TRBD1	NA	13	CASSNDRGETQYF	TGTGCCAGCAGCAACGACAGGGGTGAGACCCAGTACTTC
TRBV7-5	TRBJ2-6	NA	NA	17	CAPPGGPRGSGANVLTF	TGTGCCCCCCCTGGAGGCCCCCGGGGCTCTGGGGCCAACGTCCTGACTTTC
TRBV29-1	TRBJ1-1	TRBD1	NA	15	CSAGQGATLNTEAFF	TGCAGCGCCGGACAGGGGGCTACTTTGAACACTGAAGCTTTCTTT
TRBV4-1	TRBJ1-3	NA	NA	16	CASSQDMPQTGNTIYF	TGCGCCAGCAGCCAAGATATGCCACAAACTGGAAACACCATATATTTT
TRBV27	TRBJ1-6	NA	NA	18	CASSLSGWRSSNNSPLHF	TGTGCCAGCAGTTTATCGGGGTGGAGGAGTTCGAATAATTCACCCCTCCACTTT
TRBV5-8	TRBJ2-7	TRBD1	NA	15	CASSLAPTGAYEQYF	TGTGCCAGCAGCTTGGCCCCGACAGGGGCCTACGAGCAGTACTTC
TRBV4-3	TRBJ2-7	TRBD2	NA	19	CASSQAGTSGGGMMGEQYF	TGCGCCAGCAGCCAGGCCGGGACTAGCGGGGGGGGGATGATGGGCGAGCAGTACTTC
TRBV10-3	TRBJ1-4	TRBD1	NA	16	CATRGGQPPTNEKLFF	TGTGCCACCCGAGGGGGACAGCCCCCAACTAATGAAAAACTGTTTTTT
TRBV5-4	TRBJ2-2	NA	once	13	CASSLDRAGELFF	TGTGCCAGCAGCTTGGACAGGGCCGGGGAGCTGTTTTTT
TRBV27	TRBJ2-7	TRBD2	once	15	CASSSTGRASSEQYF	TGTGCCAGCAGTTCTACCGGGAGGGCCAGTTCCGAGCAGTACTTC
TRBV6-5	TRBJ1-2	TRBD1	NA	15	CASSYGTGASYGYTF	TGTGCCAGCAGTTACGGGACAGGGGCGTCCTATGGCTACACCTTC
TRBV5-6	TRBJ1-2	NA	NA	14	CASSLVGPRRGYTF	TGTGCCAGCAGCTTGGTTGGGCCCCGACGGGGCTACACCTTC
TRBV18	TRBJ1-1	NA	NA	15	CASSPNPPEGVSAFF	TGTGCCAGCTCACCAAACCCACCCGAAGGAGTCTCGGCTTTCTTT
TRBV9	TRBJ1-1	TRBD1	NA	16	CASSVGQGQGNTEAFF	TGTGCCAGCAGCGTAGGCCAGGGACAGGGGAACACTGAAGCTTTCTTT
TRBV19	TRBJ1-1	NA	once	13	CASSTPRRGEAFF	TGTGCCAGTAGTACCCCTCGCCGAGGTGAAGCTTTCTTT
TRBV4-1	TRBJ1-1	NA	NA	16	CASSQSTARQNTEAFF	TGCGCCAGCAGCCAATCGACAGCACGACAGAACACTGAAGCTTTCTTT
TRBV4-3	TRBJ2-7	NA	NA	14	CASSQGGGNNEQYF	TGCGCCAGCAGCCAAGGTGGGGGGAACAACGAGCAGTACTTC
TRBV6-1	TRBJ2-2	NA	NA	14	CAGRGTTNTGELFF	TGCGCTGGACGTGGGACAACCAACACCGGGGAGCTGTTTTTT
TRBV14	TRBJ2-5	TRBD2	NA	16	CASSYQGLAGGETQYF	TGTGCCAGCAGCTATCAAGGACTAGCGGGAGGGGAGACCCAGTACTTC
TRBV10-3	TRBJ2-7	NA	NA	15	CAISERSTPRSEQYF	TGTGCCATCAGTGAACGGTCCACCCCAAGGAGCGAGCAGTACTTC